The T cell receptor (beta chain) described here comes from a study of T cell responses to AZD1222 COVID-19 vaccine (dated by TCRdb to the early 2020s). Background for the entire study: AZD1222 recipients with second doses at about 4 weeks or about 12 weeks were pooled, because spike-specific TCR depth and breadth did not differ between schedules. A total of 233 trial participants underwent TCR sequencing, of whom 200 to 220 had received two doses of AZD1222 and roughly 26 had received two doses of the MenACWY control vaccine. Trial participants were enrolled by age into subgroups of 18-55, 56-69 and 70-plus years, and 148, 28 and 57 TCR-sequenced participants, respectively, were included in these subgroups. General conclusions and limits of the study: Epitopes outside the regions mutated in the B.1.351 and B.1.1.7 variants were reportedly recognized by nearly half of the unique spike-specific TCRs. Spike-specific TCR breadth and depth rose significantly after two AZD1222 doses compared with day 0 and with MenACWY recipients. In the small 56-69-year group, the increase in depth fell short of significance, most likely because of low power. CD4 TCRs associated with the vaccine covered the entire spike protein, and the dominant responses were in regions 160-218 and 743-854. Participants were mostly white British and included more females than males, and it was suggested by the authors that clonal diversity may have been underestimated. Because no day 14 peak-response samples were available, the repertoires could be characterized only after the peak T cell response. Conclusions about previously exposed vaccinees are limited, since just 6 or 7 AZD1222 recipients were seropositive for SARS-CoV-2 at baseline.

Comment on this clone: The specificity of this receptor is unknown. Per-base quality was not reported, and no clone a single base away is much larger than it.

The CDR3 contains 15 residues, cysteine and phenylalanine counted. Only the CDR3 DNA is retained, 45 bases long and in frame from the first base. The germline V gene provides CDR1 MNHEY and CDR2 SVGAGI. The V end loses 4 bases and the J end loses 0 bases, and a stretch of 10 bases separates them. The CDR3 regions of human TCRbeta chains were subjected to immunosequencing. Per the original workflow: TCRs in the repertoires were compared against a reference library of SARS-CoV-2-specific TCRs that had been generated with the MIRA antigen-specificity platform. Breadth was defined as the fraction of unique TCRs that were SARS-CoV-2-associated, and depth was defined as the fraction of total T cells that were SARS-CoV-2-associated. Using the MIRA data, each spike-specific TCR was assigned both to the spike region to which the TCR was reactive and to a CD4 or CD8 class. Log10-transformed breadth and depth values were compared by one-way ANOVA with Sidak's multiple comparisons tests. This immuneACCESS table, as held by TCRdb, lists in-frame sequences with V and J called but not all clones. Of the missing ones, under half trace to an unresolved V gene in checked studies; the others have no known cause. D and trimming were read from the DNA, whereas the V and J calls and clone size are those reported in that table. Across this sample there are about 120,000 clones, with approximately 90% seen only once. The ten largest clones capture 8% to 9.5% of the sample.

In light of the paper, this sample's time point label describes: baseline before first vaccination. Samples from vaccinated people were obtained from the UK trials COV001 and COV002, which included a single-blind randomized controlled phase 2/3 trial of AZD1222 (ChAdOx1 nCoV-19) in healthy adults. For TCRbeta chain sequencing, PBMC samples from trial participants were taken at day 0 and at day 28 after the second dose. The sample in question was peripheral blood, obtained on day 0 of AZD1222 vaccination. This TCR was sampled from an adult in good health. The chain uses TRBV6-5 and TRBJ1-5, with the D gene uncertain. The DNA sequence reads TGTGCCAGCAGTTTAAGAAGAAATAGCAATCAGCCCCAGCATTTT. It translates as CASSLRRNSNQPQHF.